This entry lists 23 T cell receptor beta chains sequenced from one sample in a study of T cell responses to AZD1222 COVID-19 vaccine. The data were produced by immunoSEQ multiplex PCR, yet TCRdb's version contains in-frame clones alone and is incomplete. The sample carries approximately 100,000 clones, over 75% recorded once. Source: peripheral blood, taken on day 0 of AZD1222 vaccination. Every receptor here comes from an adult in good health.

The chain combines TRBV10-2 with TRBJ2-3; 9 nucleotides agree with TRBD2. Germline V gene data show CDR1 as WSHSY and CDR2 as SAAADI. CDR3 length: 17 amino acids. V lost 6 bases, J lost 1 base, and 11 bases stayed unmatched. The CDR3: CASRGSGREDGTDTQYF. CDR3 DNA: TGCGCCAGCAGAGGTAGCGGGAGAGAAGATGGCACAGATACGCAGTATTTT.

V gene TRBV28 combines with J gene TRBJ1-4; 10 nucleotides line up with TRBD1. The junction had 9 bases not matched to a gene; V was cut back by 7 bases and J by 13 bases. The germline gives CDR1 MDHEN, CDR2 SYDVKM. The CDR3 runs to 13 residues. CDR3 sequence: CASMGQGLFRLFF. The CDR3 nucleotides read TGTGCCAGCATGGGACAGGGGCTTTTTAGACTGTTTTTT. The variable domain in full, with the rest retrieved from reference TRBV28 and TRBJ1-4, is DVKVTQSSRYLVKRTGEKVFLECVQDMDHENMFWYRQDPGLGLRLIYFSYDVKMKEKGDIPEGYSVSREKKERFSLILESASTNQTSMYLCASMGQGLFRLFFGSGTQLSVL.

CDR3 in DNA: TGTGCCAGTAGTATTACGGGCACTGAGTTCTTC. Translating it yields CASSITGTEFF. This chain uses TRBV19 with TRBJ2-1; D not resolved. This CDR3 is built from 11 residues. Trimming took 3 bases from V and 14 from J, leaving 11 bases between them. In germline, CDR1 is LNHDA, CDR2 SQIVND (reference sequence).

V usage is TRBV11-2 and J usage is TRBJ2-7; D not resolved. Germline values: CDR1 SGHAT, CDR2 FQNNGV. This CDR3 is 14 amino acids long. V was shortened by 3 bases and J by 4 bases, with 13 bases between the two germline ends. In nucleotides, the CDR3 is TGTGCCAGCAGCTTCAGTCTCGGTCATTACGAGCAGTACTTC. It specifies CASSFSLGHYEQYF.

The chain joins TRBV3-1 (or the pseudogene TRBV3-2) to TRBJ1-1; D unclear. The V gene lost 5 bases and the J gene lost 1 base, with 8 bases spanning the gap. This CDR3 has 13 residues. Germline V gives CDR1 LGHDT, CDR2 YNNKEL (reference sequence). The CDR3 is CASSKQRNTEAFF. The DNA for the CDR3 is TGTGCCAGCAGCAAACAGAGGAACACTGAAGCTTTCTTT.

The chain employs TRBV19 and TRBJ1-1; no firm D call. Trimming removed 3 bases at V and 5 bases at J, with 13 bases between. Germline CDR1 and CDR2: LNHDA and SQIVND (reference sequence). The length of the CDR3 is 14 residues. The CDR3: CASSIPAGRTEAFF. Here the CDR3 DNA reads TGTGCCAGTAGTATCCCCGCGGGAAGGACTGAAGCTTTCTTT.

V gene TRBV10-2 combines with J gene TRBJ1-6; D is perhaps TRBD1 (6 bases). This CDR3 region has 16 residues. The V end lost 3 bases, the J end lost 7 bases, and 16 bases lay between the germline ends. From germline, CDR1 is WSHSY and CDR2 SAAADI. The CDR3 nucleotides read TGCGCCAGCAGTGATCGCGAACAGGGAGAAAATTCACCCCTCCACTTT. Protein: CASSDREQGENSPLHF.

V is TRBV27 and J is TRBJ1-6; D gene unclear. Germline CDR1 is MNHEY and CDR2 is SMNVEV (reference sequence). Trimming took 4 bases from V and 16 from J, leaving 14 bases between them. CDR3 length equals 12 residues. The CDR3 reads CASSSTRGGLHF. CDR3 DNA: TGTGCCAGCAGTTCTACACGAGGAGGACTCCACTTT.

The chain combines TRBV5-1 with TRBJ2-7; TRBD2 matches at 11 bases. J gave up 4 bases and V 5 bases, and 5 bases lay outside the gene matches. CDR3 length: 14 amino acids. Per the germline V gene, CDR1 is SGHRS and CDR2 is YFSETQ. DNA for the CDR3: TGCGCCAGCAGTCGTAGCGGGAGGGGTTACGAGCAGTACTTC. Protein product: CASSRSGRGYEQYF.

The chain has TRBV5-1 and TRBJ2-7; unclear D gene. The CDR3 length is 12 residues. V lost 6 bases and J 0 bases, leaving 7 bases between the germline ends. Germline CDR1 is SGHRS and CDR2 is YFSETQ. This chain's CDR3 is CASTSASYEQYF. The CDR3 nucleotides read TGCGCCAGCACCAGCGCCTCCTACGAGCAGTACTTC.

CDR3 nucleotides: TGTGCCAGCAGCACGGGACAGGAGAAAAACACTGAAGCTTTCTTT. This gives the protein CASSTGQEKNTEAFF. This chain joins TRBV7-8 and TRBJ1-1, with 8 bases fitting TRBD1. The trim removed 5 bases at V and 2 bases at J, leaving 7 bases unmatched. Germline V gives CDR1 SGHVS, CDR2 FQNEAQ. This CDR3 region has 15 residues. Based on the CDR3 plus reference TRBV7-8 and TRBJ1-1, the full variable domain is GAGVSQSPRYKVAKRGQDVALRCDPISGHVSLFWYQQALGQGPEFLTYFQNEAQLDKSGLPSDRFFAERPEGSVSTLKIQRTQQEDSAVYLCASSTGQEKNTEAFFGQGTRLTVV.

The chain employs TRBV12-3 or TRBV12-4 and TRBJ1-1; D call uncertain. The CDR3 is 13 amino acids. Trimming cost V 4 bases and J 1 base, with 7 bases left between them. Written as DNA, the CDR3 is TGTGCCAGCAGTTCAACACCGAACACTGAAGCTTTCTTT. It translates to CASSSTPNTEAFF.

The genes are TRBV21-1 and TRBJ1-5; the D call in the table, TRBD1, was not verified against the DNA. TRBV21-1 is a documented pseudogene. The CDR3 runs 17 residues. CDR3 region: CASSKATAGSGDQPQHF. The CDR3 nucleotides are TGTGCCAGCAGCAAAGCTACCGCAGGGTCAGGGGATCAGCCCCAGCATTTT.

DNA of the CDR3: TGTGCCAGCAGCAGGACTAGCGGCCAAGAGACCCAGTACTTC. Translating it yields CASSRTSGQETQYF. The chain joins TRBV21-1 to TRBJ2-5; the D call of TRBD2 is as the table states it, not checked on the DNA. TRBV21-1 is classified as a pseudogene. This CDR3 contains 14 residues.

This clone was seen once. This chain links TRBV7-9 with TRBJ1-6; a weak D match, TRBD1 (5 bases). The ends were cut back, 7 bases at V and 5 bases at J, with 12 bases in the middle. The CDR3 is made up of 14 amino acids. Germline CDR1 and CDR2: SEHNR and FQNEAQ (reference sequence). CDR3 in amino acids: CASTRQTDNSPLHF. For the CDR3, the DNA is TGTGCCAGCACAAGACAGACGGATAATTCACCCCTCCACTTT.

V and J are TRBV5-1 and TRBJ2-3, with D possibly matching TRBD1 (6 bases). Germline V gene data show CDR1 as SGHRS and CDR2 as YFSETQ. CDR3 length equals 15 residues. V was cut by 5 bases and J by 1 base, with 14 bases left in between. The CDR3 protein is CASRASTGGTDTQYF. CDR3 DNA: TGCGCCAGCAGAGCCTCGACAGGAGGCACAGATACGCAGTATTTT.

As regards this clone: One end of the junction fails to match germline, which may point to a read error. The CDR3 DNA sequence: TGTGCCAGCAGCCTAGCTTGGATTAGAAGGAACACCGGGGAGCTGTTTTTT. Translating gives CASSLAWIRRNTGELFF. The chain uses TRBV5-1 and TRBJ2-2; TRBD2 is a possible D gene (5 bases). The germline V gene has CDR1 SGHRS and CDR2 YFSETQ. There are 17 residues in the CDR3. Combining the CDR3 with reference TRBV5-1 and TRBJ2-2 gives the whole variable domain KAGVTQTPRYLIKTRGQQVTLSCSPISGHRSVSWYQQTPGQGLQFLFEYFSETQRNKGNFPGRFSGRQFSNSRSEMNVSTLELGDSALYLCASSLAWIRRNTGELFFGEGSRLTVL.

The V gene is TRBV6-5, the J gene TRBJ1-1; TRBD1 might be the D (6 bases). V lost 2 bases to trimming and J lost 6 bases, with 10 bases between them. CDR3 length: 13 residues. Germline CDR1 MNHEY, CDR2 SVGAGI. As DNA, the CDR3 is TGTGCCAGCAGTTACCCGGGGGCACCTGAAGCTTTCTTT. It specifies CASSYPGAPEAFF.

This chain uses TRBV24-1 with TRBJ2-1, with 10 bases that match TRBD1. CDR3 length equals 14 residues. J gave up 8 bases and V 5 bases, and 5 bases lay outside the gene matches. CDR1 and CDR2 (germline): KGHDR, SFDVKD. The chain's CDR3 is CATSGTTGGYEQFF. The DNA of the CDR3 is TGTGCCACCAGTGGAACGACAGGGGGCTATGAGCAGTTCTTC.

Only one count was recorded for this clone. The chain is built from TRBV27 and TRBJ2-7; no definite D call. V was pared by 10 bases and J by 8 bases, with 24 bases between. This CDR3 spans 14 amino acids. Germline assignment: CDR1 MNHEY and CDR2 SMNVEV (reference sequence). CDR3 protein: CAIERINSATKQYF. For the CDR3, the DNA is TGTGCCATCGAACGGATCAACTCGGCCACAAAGCAGTACTTC.

The chain joins TRBV2 to TRBJ1-1; TRBD1 might be the D (6 bases). In germline, CDR1 is SNHLY, CDR2 FYNNEI. CDR3 length equals 14 residues. The germline V and J ends were trimmed by 4 bases and 5 bases, with 14 bases remaining between them. The CDR3 coding sequence is TGTGCCAGCAGTGTTACGGGGGCGAGGACTGAAGCTTTCTTT. It yields the protein CASSVTGARTEAFF.

Within the sample, this clone is medium-sized. The chain recombines TRBV2 with TRBJ1-4, with D perhaps TRBD1 (5 bases). CDR1 and CDR2 from the germline V gene are SNHLY and FYNNEI. The ends were cut back, 6 bases at V and 14 bases at J, with 13 bases in the middle. The CDR3 sequence is 11 residues long. The CDR3 DNA is TGTGCCAGCAGCATCGGGGGGTTTCTGTTTTTT. Its protein product is CASSIGGFLFF.

This chain links TRBV11-3 with TRBJ2-2; D remains unclear. CDR3 length: 12 residues. Germline CDR1 SGHNT, CDR2 YENEEA. Trimming pared 5 bases from V and 7 bases from J, leaving 8 bases between. CDR3 DNA sequence: TGTGCCAGCAGCCTAAGGGTCGGGGAGCTGTTTTTT. Encoded protein: CASSLRVGELFF. The variable domain in full, completed from reference TRBV11-3 and TRBJ2-2, reads EAGVVQSPRYKIIEKKQPVAFWCNPISGHNTLYWYLQNLGQGPELLIRYENEEAVDDSQLPKDRFSAERLKGVDSTLKIQPAELGDSAVYLCASSLRVGELFFGEGSRLTVL.